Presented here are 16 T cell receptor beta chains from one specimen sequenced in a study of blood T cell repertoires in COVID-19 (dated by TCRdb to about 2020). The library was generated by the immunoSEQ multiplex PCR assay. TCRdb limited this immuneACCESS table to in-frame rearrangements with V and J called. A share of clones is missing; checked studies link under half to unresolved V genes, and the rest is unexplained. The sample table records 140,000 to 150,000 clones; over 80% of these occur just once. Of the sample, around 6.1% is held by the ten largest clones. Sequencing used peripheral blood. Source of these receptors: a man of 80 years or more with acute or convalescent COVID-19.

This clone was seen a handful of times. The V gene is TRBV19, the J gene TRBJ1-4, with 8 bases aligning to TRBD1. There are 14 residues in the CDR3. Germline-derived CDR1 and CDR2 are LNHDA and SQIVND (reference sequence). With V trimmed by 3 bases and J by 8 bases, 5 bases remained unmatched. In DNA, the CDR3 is TGTGCCAGTAGTATCGGACAGGGAGTGGAAAAACTGTTTTTT. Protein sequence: CASSIGQGVEKLFF.

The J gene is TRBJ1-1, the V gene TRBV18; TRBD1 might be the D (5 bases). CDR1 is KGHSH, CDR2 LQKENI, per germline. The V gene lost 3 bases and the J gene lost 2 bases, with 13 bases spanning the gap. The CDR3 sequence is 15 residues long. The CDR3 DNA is TGTGCCAGCTCACCGGAATCCAGGGTCAACACTGAAGCTTTCTTT. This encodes CASSPESRVNTEAFF.

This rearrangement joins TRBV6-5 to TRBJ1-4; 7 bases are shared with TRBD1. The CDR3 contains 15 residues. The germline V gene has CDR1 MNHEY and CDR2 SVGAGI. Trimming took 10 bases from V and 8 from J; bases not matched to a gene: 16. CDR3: CAINGGNRGGEKLFF. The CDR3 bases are TGTGCCATCAACGGGGGAAACAGGGGTGGGGAAAAACTGTTTTTT.

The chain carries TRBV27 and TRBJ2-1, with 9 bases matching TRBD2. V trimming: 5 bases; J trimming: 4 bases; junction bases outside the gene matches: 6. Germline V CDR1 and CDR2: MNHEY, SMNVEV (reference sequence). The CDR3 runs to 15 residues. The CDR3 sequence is CASSPSSGDYNEQFF. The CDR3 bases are TGTGCCAGCAGTCCATCTAGCGGGGATTACAATGAGCAGTTCTTC.

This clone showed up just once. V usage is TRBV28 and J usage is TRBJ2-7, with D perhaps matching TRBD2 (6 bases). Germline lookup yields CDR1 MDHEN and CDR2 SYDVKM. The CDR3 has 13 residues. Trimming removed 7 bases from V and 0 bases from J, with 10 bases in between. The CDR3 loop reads CASIAGSSYEQYF. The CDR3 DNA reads TGTGCCAGCATAGCCGGGAGCTCCTACGAGCAGTACTTC.

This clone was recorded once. The CDR3 DNA sequence: TGTGCCAGTAGTATCTCGCTGCCGGGACAGGGACGGGCCAACGTCCTGACTTTC. It translates to CASSISLPGQGRANVLTF. The genes are TRBV19 and TRBJ2-6; 9 nucleotides match TRBD1. The germline V gene has CDR1 LNHDA and CDR2 SQIVND (reference sequence). J gave up 5 bases and V 3 bases, and 11 bases lay outside the gene matches. The CDR3 runs 18 residues.

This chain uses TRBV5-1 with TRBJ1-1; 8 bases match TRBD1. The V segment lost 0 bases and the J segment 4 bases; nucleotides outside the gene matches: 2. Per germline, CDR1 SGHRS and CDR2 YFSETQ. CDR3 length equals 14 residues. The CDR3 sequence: CASSLAGGGTEAFF. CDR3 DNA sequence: TGCGCCAGCAGCTTGGCAGGGGGCGGCACTGAAGCTTTCTTT. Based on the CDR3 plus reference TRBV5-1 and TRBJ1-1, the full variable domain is KAGVTQTPRYLIKTRGQQVTLSCSPISGHRSVSWYQQTPGQGLQFLFEYFSETQRNKGNFPGRFSGRQFSNSRSEMNVSTLELGDSALYLCASSLAGGGTEAFFGQGTRLTVV.

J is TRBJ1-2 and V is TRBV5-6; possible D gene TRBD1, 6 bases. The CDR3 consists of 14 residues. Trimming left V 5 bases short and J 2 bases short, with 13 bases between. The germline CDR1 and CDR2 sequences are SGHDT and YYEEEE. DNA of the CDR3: TGTGCCAGCAGGGCAGGGGTCGCGAACTATGGCTACACCTTC. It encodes CASRAGVANYGYTF.

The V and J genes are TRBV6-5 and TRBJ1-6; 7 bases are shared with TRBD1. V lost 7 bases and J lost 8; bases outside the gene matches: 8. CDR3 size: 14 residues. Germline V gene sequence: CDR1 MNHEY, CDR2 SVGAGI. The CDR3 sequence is CASTRDRDHSPLHF. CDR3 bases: TGTGCCAGCACCCGAGACAGGGATCATTCACCCCTCCACTTT.

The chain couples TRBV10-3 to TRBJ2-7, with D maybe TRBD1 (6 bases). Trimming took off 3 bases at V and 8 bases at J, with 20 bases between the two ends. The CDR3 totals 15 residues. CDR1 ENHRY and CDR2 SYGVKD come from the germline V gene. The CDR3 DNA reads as TGTGCCATCAGTGACGGGACATCCCAACGTCCAAAGCAGTACTTC. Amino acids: CAISDGTSQRPKQYF.

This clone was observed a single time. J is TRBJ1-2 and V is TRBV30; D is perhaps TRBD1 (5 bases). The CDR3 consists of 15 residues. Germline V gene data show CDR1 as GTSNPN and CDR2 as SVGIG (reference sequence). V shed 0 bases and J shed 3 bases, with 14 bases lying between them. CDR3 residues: CAWSVKGIPHYGYTF. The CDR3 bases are TGTGCCTGGAGTGTAAAGGGGATTCCCCACTATGGCTACACCTTC.

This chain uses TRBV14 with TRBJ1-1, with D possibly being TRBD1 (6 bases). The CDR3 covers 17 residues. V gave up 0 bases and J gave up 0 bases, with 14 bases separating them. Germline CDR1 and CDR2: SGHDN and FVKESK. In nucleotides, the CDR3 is TGTGCCAGCAGCCAAGATGGTCCGCAGGGGATGAACACTGAAGCTTTCTTT. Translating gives CASSQDGPQGMNTEAFF.

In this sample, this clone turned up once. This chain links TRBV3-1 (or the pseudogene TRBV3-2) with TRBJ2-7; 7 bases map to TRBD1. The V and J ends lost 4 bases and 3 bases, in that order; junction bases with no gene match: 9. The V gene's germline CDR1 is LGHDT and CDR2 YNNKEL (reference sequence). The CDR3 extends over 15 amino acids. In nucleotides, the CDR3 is TGTGCCAGCAGCCCAAAGCGAGGGGGCTTCTACGAGCAGTACTTC. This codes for CASSPKRGGFYEQYF.

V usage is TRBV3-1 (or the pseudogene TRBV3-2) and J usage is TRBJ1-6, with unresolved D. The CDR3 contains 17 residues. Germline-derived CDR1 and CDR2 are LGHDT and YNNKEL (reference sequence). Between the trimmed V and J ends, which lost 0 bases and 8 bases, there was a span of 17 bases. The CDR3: CASSQEFLAAQYSPLHF. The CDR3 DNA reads TGTGCCAGCAGCCAAGAGTTCTTAGCGGCCCAATATTCACCCCTCCACTTT.

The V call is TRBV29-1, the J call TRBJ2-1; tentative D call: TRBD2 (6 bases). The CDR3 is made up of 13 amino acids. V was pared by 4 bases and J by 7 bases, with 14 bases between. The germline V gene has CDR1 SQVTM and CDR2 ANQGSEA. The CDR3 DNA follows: TGCAGCGTTGCGGGACTCTCAACGAATGAGCAGTTCTTC. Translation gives CSVAGLSTNEQFF.

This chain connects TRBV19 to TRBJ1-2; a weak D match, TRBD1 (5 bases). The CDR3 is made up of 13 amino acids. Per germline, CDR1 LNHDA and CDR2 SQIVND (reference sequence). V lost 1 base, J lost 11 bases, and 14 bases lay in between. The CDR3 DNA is TGTGCCAGTAGTATAGTGGGGCAGCGGGGATACACCTTC. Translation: CASSIVGQRGYTF.